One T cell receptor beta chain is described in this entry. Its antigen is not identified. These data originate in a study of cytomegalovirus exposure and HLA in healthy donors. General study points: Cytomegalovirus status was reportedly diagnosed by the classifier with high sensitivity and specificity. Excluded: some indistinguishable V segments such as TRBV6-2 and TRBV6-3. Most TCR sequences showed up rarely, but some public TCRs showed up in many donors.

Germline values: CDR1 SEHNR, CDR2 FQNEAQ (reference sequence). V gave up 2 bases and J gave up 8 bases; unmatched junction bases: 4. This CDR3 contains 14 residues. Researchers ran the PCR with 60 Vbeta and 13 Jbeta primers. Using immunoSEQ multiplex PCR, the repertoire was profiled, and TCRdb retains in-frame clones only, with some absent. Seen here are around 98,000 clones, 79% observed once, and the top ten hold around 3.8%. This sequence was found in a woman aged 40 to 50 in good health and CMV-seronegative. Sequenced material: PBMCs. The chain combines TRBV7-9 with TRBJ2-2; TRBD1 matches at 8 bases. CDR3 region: CASSLQGAAGELFF. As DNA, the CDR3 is TGTGCCAGCAGCTTACAGGGGGCAGCGGGGGAGCTGTTTTTT.